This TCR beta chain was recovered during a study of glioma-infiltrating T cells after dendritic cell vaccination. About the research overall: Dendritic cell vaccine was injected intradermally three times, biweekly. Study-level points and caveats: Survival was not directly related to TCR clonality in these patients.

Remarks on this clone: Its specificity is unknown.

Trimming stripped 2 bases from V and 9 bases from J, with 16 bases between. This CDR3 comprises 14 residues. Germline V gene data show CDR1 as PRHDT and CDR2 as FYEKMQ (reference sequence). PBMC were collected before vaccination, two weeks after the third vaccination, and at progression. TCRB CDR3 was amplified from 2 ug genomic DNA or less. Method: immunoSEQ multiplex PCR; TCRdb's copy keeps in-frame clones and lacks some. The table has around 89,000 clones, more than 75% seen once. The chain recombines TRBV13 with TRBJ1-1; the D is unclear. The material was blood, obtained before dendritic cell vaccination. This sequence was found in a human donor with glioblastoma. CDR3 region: CASSLKLQAGKAFF. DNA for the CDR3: TGTGCCAGCAGCTTAAAATTGCAGGCGGGGAAAGCTTTCTTT. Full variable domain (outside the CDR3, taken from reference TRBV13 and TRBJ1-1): AAGVIQSPRHLIKEKRETATLKCYPIPRHDTVYWYQQGPGQDPQFLISFYEKMQSDKGSIPDRFSAQQFSDYHSELNMSSLELGDSALYFCASSLKLQAGKAFFGQGTRLTVV.